The clone carrying this TCR beta chain was detected ten times or more. Its matching antigen is unknown. Unique molecular identifiers featured in how the TCRbeta library was prepared. MiXCR, applied by TCRdb to the PCR reads, yields one record per CDR3 protein. The sample has some 120,000 distinct CDR3 sequences, more than 9.5% seen once. These data belong to a study of T-cell reconstitution after alpha-beta-depleted transplantation in children. General study results and limits: T-cell counts and diversity were attributed mostly to newly produced T cells one year after transplant.

Sample: PBMCs, mostly from graft donor cells, taken 180 days after TCRalphabeta/CD19-depleted stem cell transplant. This TCR came from a girl under two years old who had a stem cell transplant for combined immunodeficiency, so the T cells may come from the graft donor.

For the CDR3, the DNA is TGCAGCGGTTACAGGGTAGGGGACTATGGCTACACCTTC. Its protein is CSGYRVGDYGYTF. This sequence joins TRBV29-1 and TRBJ1-2; D perhaps matches TRBD1 (6 bases). CDR1 and CDR2 (germline): SQVTM, ANQGSEA. Trimming removed 7 bases from V and 3 bases from J, with 15 bases in between. This CDR3 contains 13 residues.